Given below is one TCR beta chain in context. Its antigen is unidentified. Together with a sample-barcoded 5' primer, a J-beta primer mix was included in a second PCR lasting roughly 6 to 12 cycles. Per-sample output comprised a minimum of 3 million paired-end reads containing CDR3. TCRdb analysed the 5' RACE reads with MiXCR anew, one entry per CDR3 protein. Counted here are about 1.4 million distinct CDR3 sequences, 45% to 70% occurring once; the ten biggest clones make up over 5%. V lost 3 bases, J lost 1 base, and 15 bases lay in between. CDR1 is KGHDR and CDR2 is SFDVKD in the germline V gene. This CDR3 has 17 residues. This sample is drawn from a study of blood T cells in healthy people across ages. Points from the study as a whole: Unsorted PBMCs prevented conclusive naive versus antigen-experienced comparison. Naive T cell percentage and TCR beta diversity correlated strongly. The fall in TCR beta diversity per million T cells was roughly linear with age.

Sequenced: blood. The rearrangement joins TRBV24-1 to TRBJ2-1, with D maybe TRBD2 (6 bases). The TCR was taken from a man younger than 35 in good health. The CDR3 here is CATSDIVPAGSYNEQFF. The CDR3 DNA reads TGTGCCACCAGTGATATAGTCCCCGCGGGATCCTACAATGAGCAGTTCTTC.